This entry lists 5 T cell receptor beta chains sequenced from one sample in a study of cytomegalovirus exposure and HLA in healthy donors. Researchers ran the PCR with 60 Vbeta and 13 Jbeta primers. Libraries were prepared by immunoSEQ multiplex PCR; TCRdb keeps only in-frame clonotypes and omits some of them. The data contain about 110,000 clones, around 80% of them singletons. The specimen was PBMCs. The receptors shown here come from a man aged 55 to 69 in good health and CMV-seronegative.

The chain links TRBV5-1 to TRBJ2-1; TRBD1 matches at 10 bases. The CDR3 covers 16 residues. Germline V gene sequence: CDR1 SGHRS, CDR2 YFSETQ. Unmatched junction bases numbered 12, after V lost 2 bases and J lost 10 bases. The CDR3 protein is CASSFPSTGGPGEQFF. DNA of the CDR3: TGCGCCAGCAGCTTTCCTTCGACAGGGGGCCCTGGGGAGCAGTTCTTC.

The V gene is TRBV13, the J gene TRBJ1-3, with D tentatively TRBD1 (6 bases). V lost 1 base to trimming and J lost 4 bases, with 11 bases between them. This CDR3 is built from 15 residues. Germline CDR1 PRHDT, CDR2 FYEKMQ (reference sequence). The CDR3 sequence: CASSLVWTAGNTIYF. DNA for the CDR3: TGTGCCAGCAGCTTAGTATGGACAGCCGGAAACACCATATATTTT.

This clone has more than one count but fewer than ten. The genes are TRBV5-1 and TRBJ2-5; no firm D call. This CDR3 is 13 amino acids long. V shed 0 bases and J shed 3 bases, with 6 bases lying between them. Germline V gene sequence: CDR1 SGHRS, CDR2 YFSETQ. The CDR3 region is CASSLGPEETQYF. As DNA, the CDR3 is TGCGCCAGCAGCTTGGGGCCTGAAGAGACCCAGTACTTC.

The chain carries TRBV6-5 and TRBJ1-3; D remains unclear. Germline V gene lookup returns CDR1 MNHEY and CDR2 SVGAGI. This CDR3 has 15 residues. Trimming removed 4 bases at V and 0 bases at J, with 10 bases between. The DNA of the CDR3 is TGTGCCAGCAGTTTAACGGGAAACTCTGGAAACACCATATATTTT. It codes for CASSLTGNSGNTIYF.

The chain uses TRBV6-7 and TRBJ1-6, with D possibly matching TRBD1 (6 bases). TRBV6-7 is classed as an ORF, of uncertain function. This CDR3 is 17 amino acids long. The V end lost 1 base, the J end lost 14 bases, and 24 bases lay between the germline ends. The CDR3 spells CASSYYILGQIGDSLHF. CDR3 DNA sequence: TGTGCCAGCAGTTACTACATCCTAGGACAGATCGGTGACTCCCTCCACTTT.